Listed below are T cell receptor beta chains from one sample, sequenced in a study of blood T cell repertoires in COVID-19. TCRdb keeps only in-frame clones here, not all; method: immunoSEQ multiplex PCR. The repertoire holds about 26,000 clones, with roughly 90% as singletons. Sequences were obtained from peripheral blood. The receptors derive from a man in his sixties or seventies with acute or convalescent COVID-19. Both conserved end residues are part of each CDR3. The D gene is left open where the match is weak. Only part of the rows carry a size: once, few, many, or a class if the clone is expanded.

size	V	D	J	DNA	CDR3
-	TRBV3-1/TRBV3-2	-	TRBJ1-1	TGTGCCAGCAGCCCTACTCTACAGGCTGGAGCTTTCTTT	CASSPTLQAGAFF
-	TRBV6-2/TRBV6-3	-	TRBJ2-3	TGTGCCAGCAGTTACCCGCTAGCGTCTAGCACAGATACGCAGTATTTT	CASSYPLASSTDTQYF
-	TRBV5-6	TRBD1	TRBJ2-2	TGTGCCAGCAGCCTGTACTGGGGACAGGGCCTCGGGGAGCTGTTTTTT	CASSLYWGQGLGELFF
few	TRBV7-3	TRBD2	TRBJ2-3	TGTGCCAGCAGCAAAGGGACTAGCGAAACAGATACGCAGTATTTT	CASSKGTSETDTQYF
-	TRBV7-8	-	TRBJ1-1	TGTGCCAGCAGCTTAGCAACCTCAGGGCGCACTGAAGCTTTCTTT	CASSLATSGRTEAFF
-	TRBV7-4	TRBD1	TRBJ1-5	TGTGCCAGCAGCTACCTCCGGGACAGGGCGAAAAGAGATCAGCCCCAGCATTTT	CASSYLRDRAKRDQPQHF
-	TRBV10-1	TRBD1	TRBJ1-1	TGCGCCAGCAGTGACCCGCGGGGACAGATGAACACTGAAGCTTTCTTT	CASSDPRGQMNTEAFF
once	TRBV4-3	TRBD1	TRBJ2-1	TGCGCCAGCAGCCGGGACAGACACAATGAGCAGTTCTTC	CASSRDRHNEQFF
-	TRBV28	TRBD1	TRBJ1-3	TGTGCCAGCAGTTCGTACCACGGGACAGTCACTGGAAACACCATATATTTT	CASSSYHGTVTGNTIYF
-	TRBV19	TRBD2	TRBJ2-7	TGTGCCAGTAGTCCGCCCCCATTAGCGGGAGCCTGGGTCGAGCAGTACTTC	CASSPPPLAGAWVEQYF
-	TRBV21-1	-	TRBJ1-5	TGTGCCAGCAGCAAAGCATCGACAGGGGCGAATCAGCCCCAGCATTTT	CASSKASTGANQPQHF